The next 28 T cell receptor beta chains were all read from a single sample in a study of T cell responses to AZD1222 COVID-19 vaccine. The protocol was immunoSEQ multiplex PCR, while the TCRdb copy is restricted to in-frame clones and leaves out a portion. In the table there are tens of thousands of clones, nearly 90% of which are singletons. The source was peripheral blood, collected on day 0 of AZD1222 vaccination. The receptors were sampled from an adult in good health.

This chain links TRBV9 with TRBJ1-2, with TRBD1 matching over 8 bases. V dropped 0 bases and J dropped 8; count of bases not matched to a gene: 6. CDR1 is SGDLS, CDR2 YYNGEE, per germline. The length of the CDR3 is 14 residues. The CDR3 is CASSVAGQGDGYTF. DNA for the CDR3: TGTGCCAGCAGCGTAGCTGGACAGGGAGACGGCTACACCTTC.

V gene TRBV30 combines with J gene TRBJ2-1; the D gene is possibly TRBD2 (5 bases). Trimming left V 5 bases short and J 8 bases short, with 13 bases between. The CDR3 runs to 12 residues. The V gene's germline CDR1 is GTSNPN and CDR2 SVGIG (reference sequence). The CDR3 nucleotides are TGTGCCTGGGGCCGGACTGGGGATGAGCAGTTCTTC. Translation: CAWGRTGDEQFF.

The chain couples TRBV9 to TRBJ1-2; unclear D gene. V shed 4 bases and J shed 6 bases, with 22 bases lying between them. Germline V gives CDR1 SGDLS, CDR2 YYNGEE. This CDR3 spans 16 amino acids. CDR3 in amino acids: CASSSPKTEMRDGYTF. The CDR3 nucleotides read TGTGCCAGCAGCAGTCCCAAGACCGAAATGAGGGATGGCTACACCTTC. Supplemented by reference TRBV9 and TRBJ1-2, the full variable domain reads DSGVTQTPKHLITATGQRVTLRCSPRSGDLSVYWYQQSLDQGLQFLIQYYNGEERAKGNILERFSAQQFPDLHSELNLSSLELGDSALYFCASSSPKTEMRDGYTFGSGTRLTVV.

The table lists this clone with a count of one. The rearrangement joins TRBV9 to TRBJ2-2; a weak D match, TRBD1 (6 bases). Germline-derived CDR1 and CDR2 are SGDLS and YYNGEE. Trimming shortened V by 1 base and J by 5 bases, and 15 bases separated the two germline ends. The CDR3 is 16 amino acids. DNA for the CDR3: TGTGCCAGCAGCGTATTTGACAGGCGGTGGACCGGGGAGCTGTTTTTT. This encodes CASSVFDRRWTGELFF.

This clone was seen more than once but under ten times. The chain has TRBV3-1 (or the pseudogene TRBV3-2) and TRBJ1-3; 8 bases map to TRBD1. The CDR3 length is 13 residues. J gave up 7 bases and V 4 bases, and 3 bases lay outside the gene matches. Germline CDR1 LGHDT, CDR2 YNNKEL (reference sequence). The CDR3: CASSPGTGNTIYF. For the CDR3, the DNA is TGTGCCAGCAGCCCCGGGACAGGCAACACCATATATTTT.

This chain joins TRBV2 and TRBJ2-3; the match to TRBD2 covers 12 bases. The CDR3 totals 18 residues. V shed 2 bases, J shed 9 bases, and the junction held 15 bases outside the gene matches. Germline lookup yields CDR1 SNHLY and CDR2 FYNNEI. The CDR3 reads CASSEPDRASGGVRTQYF. The CDR3 DNA follows: TGTGCCAGCAGTGAACCCGACCGGGCTAGCGGGGGGGTAAGAACGCAGTATTTT.

This chain links TRBV28 with TRBJ2-7; 9 nucleotides line up with TRBD1. The germline CDR1 and CDR2 sequences are MDHEN and SYDVKM. The CDR3 length is 15 residues. Trimming cost V 2 bases and J 3 bases; bases outside gene matches: 5. CDR3: CASSLVGQGNYEQYF. The CDR3 bases are TGTGCCAGCAGTTTAGTCGGACAGGGGAACTACGAGCAGTACTTC.

This clone appeared a single time. The chain has TRBV29-1 and TRBJ2-2; unclear D gene. The CDR3 contains 11 residues. Trimming took off 5 bases at V and 3 bases at J, with 4 bases between the two ends. The V gene's germline CDR1 is SQVTM and CDR2 ANQGSEA. CDR3 bases: TGCAGCGTTTCTTACACCGGGGAGCTGTTTTTT. This sequence encodes CSVSYTGELFF.

This clone appeared a single time. This chain joins TRBV4-3 and TRBJ2-1; the D is unclear. Germline V gives CDR1 LGHNA, CDR2 YSLEER. The ends were cut back, 3 bases at V and 8 bases at J, with 11 bases in the middle. The CDR3 is 13 residues long. This chain's CDR3 is CASSHAARDEQFF. The DNA for the CDR3 is TGCGCCAGCAGCCACGCGGCTAGGGATGAGCAGTTCTTC.

Here the CDR3 reads CSVERSGPPTDTQYF. The CDR3 bases are TGCAGCGTTGAGAGGTCCGGGCCACCCACAGATACGCAGTATTTT. V is TRBV29-1 and J is TRBJ2-3; D is uncertain. Germline CDR1 is SQVTM and CDR2 is ANQGSEA. The CDR3 is 15 residues long. Trimming removed 3 bases from V and 2 bases from J, with 15 bases in between.

This clone was detected once. The genes are TRBV5-4 and TRBJ2-3; a weak D match, TRBD1 (5 bases). CDR3 length equals 15 residues. Germline V gives CDR1 SGHNT, CDR2 YYREEE (reference sequence). The V and J ends lost 4 bases and 3 bases respectively, with 15 bases between them. The CDR3 DNA follows: TGTGCCAGCAGCCTAGATCAGGGCAGGACAGATACGCAGTATTTT. This translates into CASSLDQGRTDTQYF.

This rearrangement joins TRBV28 to TRBJ1-2, with 7 nucleotides matching TRBD1. With V trimmed by 6 bases and J by 4 bases, 8 bases remained unmatched. Germline V CDR1 and CDR2: MDHEN, SYDVKM. CDR3 length equals 14 residues. The DNA for the CDR3 is TGTGCCAGCAGGAGACAGGGATTAGGCTATGGCTACACCTTC. Translating it yields CASRRQGLGYGYTF.

The rearrangement links TRBV5-1 to TRBJ1-1; D uncertain. CDR1 is SGHRS, CDR2 YFSETQ, per germline. V dropped 1 base and J dropped 2 bases, with 9 bases sitting between them. This CDR3 contains 14 residues. The CDR3 is CASSLLQSNTEAFF. CDR3 DNA sequence: TGCGCCAGCAGCTTGTTACAGTCTAACACTGAAGCTTTCTTT. Together with reference TRBV5-1 and TRBJ1-1, the CDR3 gives the full variable domain: KAGVTQTPRYLIKTRGQQVTLSCSPISGHRSVSWYQQTPGQGLQFLFEYFSETQRNKGNFPGRFSGRQFSNSRSEMNVSTLELGDSALYLCASSLLQSNTEAFFGQGTRLTVV.

The chain has TRBV18 and TRBJ1-1; TRBD1 is a possible D gene (5 bases). The CDR3 runs to 14 residues. CDR1 and CDR2 from the germline V gene are KGHSH and LQKENI. V lost 2 bases and J 3 bases, leaving 10 bases between the germline ends. The CDR3 sequence: CASSPGTADTEAFF. In nucleotides, the CDR3 is TGTGCCAGCTCACCAGGGACGGCAGACACTGAAGCTTTCTTT.

V and J are TRBV5-4 and TRBJ1-4, with TRBD1 matching 7 bases. This CDR3 has 14 residues. With 5 bases clipped from V and 11 bases from J, the junction kept 12 bases outside the gene matches. Germline assignment: CDR1 SGHNT and CDR2 YYREEE (reference sequence). CDR3 region: CASSKDRIVEKLFF. DNA of the CDR3: TGTGCCAGCAGTAAGGACAGGATAGTCGAGAAACTGTTTTTT.

The chain recombines TRBV6-4 with TRBJ2-3; D perhaps matches TRBD2 (6 bases). The germline CDR1 and CDR2 sequences are MRHNA and SNTAGT. This CDR3 spans 13 amino acids. Trimming pared 6 bases from V and 8 bases from J, leaving 15 bases between. As DNA, the CDR3 is TGTGCCAGCAGCATGGACGTGGGGGGTACGCAGTATTTT. Translating it yields CASSMDVGGTQYF.

The V gene is TRBV6-2 or TRBV6-3, the J gene TRBJ2-1; D possibly uses TRBD1 or TRBD2 (6 bases each). This CDR3 has 15 amino acids. V dropped 3 bases and J dropped 7 bases, with 16 bases sitting between them. Germline lookup yields CDR1 MNHEY and CDR2 SVGEGT. CDR3 region: CASSYTPWGANEQFF. DNA of the CDR3: TGTGCCAGCAGTTATACTCCTTGGGGGGCGAATGAGCAGTTCTTC.

This clone was seen a few times. The chain is built from TRBV9 and TRBJ1-6; TRBD1 aligns across 7 bases. Unmatched junction bases numbered 2, after V lost 0 bases and J lost 5 bases. The CDR3 contains 15 residues. Germline assignment: CDR1 SGDLS and CDR2 YYNGEE. This CDR3 is CASSVGQGNNSPLHF. The CDR3 DNA sequence: TGTGCCAGCAGCGTAGGACAGGGTAATAATTCACCCCTCCACTTT.

This chain links TRBV2 with TRBJ1-1, with D possibly TRBD1 on 5 matching bases. Trimming stripped 5 bases from V and 4 bases from J, with 23 bases between. Germline V gene lookup returns CDR1 SNHLY and CDR2 FYNNEI. The CDR3 consists of 17 residues. CDR3 sequence: CASSQGHQAQRSTEAFF. Here the CDR3 DNA reads TGTGCCAGCAGTCAAGGACACCAGGCCCAGAGGAGCACTGAAGCTTTCTTT.

The V gene is TRBV5-6, the J gene TRBJ2-7, with 7 bases identical to TRBD2. Losses at the gene ends were 0 bases for V and 3 bases for J; bases not matched to a gene: 6. This CDR3 region has 15 residues. In germline, CDR1 is SGHDT, CDR2 YYEEEE. CDR3 in DNA: TGTGCCAGCAGCTTGGAACCTAGCGGCTTCTACGAGCAGTACTTC. This encodes CASSLEPSGFYEQYF.

This clone was counted between two and nine times. V gene TRBV7-8 combines with J gene TRBJ1-3; D is undetermined. In germline, CDR1 is SGHVS, CDR2 FQNEAQ. Between the trimmed V and J ends, which lost 8 bases and 1 base, there was a span of 9 bases. The CDR3 covers 13 residues. CDR3 residues: CASGYGSGNTIYF. In DNA form, the CDR3 reads TGTGCCAGCGGCTACGGGTCTGGAAACACCATATATTTT.

The chain joins TRBV5-1 to TRBJ2-5; TRBD2 matches 8 bases. This CDR3 contains 16 residues. Germline trimming cut 1 base from V and 4 bases from J; bases unmatched to any gene: 9. Germline V gene data show CDR1 as SGHRS and CDR2 as YFSETQ. As DNA, the CDR3 is TGCGCCAGCAGCTTGTTTGAAGCGGGGGCGGGAGAGACCCAGTACTTC. It is translated as CASSLFEAGAGETQYF. Together with reference TRBV5-1 and TRBJ2-5, the CDR3 gives the full variable domain: KAGVTQTPRYLIKTRGQQVTLSCSPISGHRSVSWYQQTPGQGLQFLFEYFSETQRNKGNFPGRFSGRQFSNSRSEMNVSTLELGDSALYLCASSLFEAGAGETQYFGPGTRLLVL.

The J gene is TRBJ1-2, the V gene TRBV19; D is perhaps TRBD1 (5 bases). Germline CDR1 LNHDA, CDR2 SQIVND (reference sequence). Between the trimmed V and J ends, which lost 5 bases and 3 bases, there was a span of 16 bases. The CDR3 totals 15 residues. In nucleotides, the CDR3 is TGTGCCAGTAGTCTCCCGGCGGGGGGGGACTATGGCTACACCTTC. Translated: CASSLPAGGDYGYTF.

V is TRBV2 and J is TRBJ2-7, with no clear D. CDR1 is SNHLY, CDR2 FYNNEI, per germline. The CDR3 loop spans 15 amino acids. The V end lost 1 base, the J end lost 0 bases, and 10 bases lay between the germline ends. The CDR3 DNA follows: TGTGCCAGCAGTGAAGATAGGGTAGCCTCCTACGAGCAGTACTTC. Translating it yields CASSEDRVASYEQYF.

This sequence joins TRBV7-9 and TRBJ1-3, with D unresolved. With 6 bases removed from V and 0 bases from J, the gap between germline ends came to 21 bases. This CDR3 comprises 18 residues. CDR1 and CDR2 (germline): SEHNR, FQNEAQ (reference sequence). The CDR3 DNA is TGTGCCAGCAGGCTAGTTGGACGGACGATGAGCTCTGGAAACACCATATATTTT. It codes for CASRLVGRTMSSGNTIYF.

The CDR3 sequence: CASSLKPRTLFF. CDR3 sequence (DNA): TGTGCCAGCAGCCTAAAACCTCGGACGCTGTTTTTT. The rearrangement uses TRBV3-1 (or the pseudogene TRBV3-2) and TRBJ2-2; D uncertain. From germline, CDR1 is LGHDT and CDR2 YNNKEL (reference sequence). This CDR3 is 12 amino acids long. V lost 4 bases and J lost 13, with 13 bases in between.

This rearrangement joins TRBV5-6 to TRBJ2-5; perhaps TRBD1 as D (6 bases). Trimming pared 4 bases from V and 5 bases from J, leaving 18 bases between. Germline V lookup: CDR1 SGHDT, CDR2 YYEEEE. The CDR3 runs to 15 residues. CDR3 in DNA: TGTGCCAGCAGCCTCACGAGGGGGTTTGTCGAGACCCAGTACTTC. Encoded protein: CASSLTRGFVETQYF. Drawing the rest from reference TRBV5-6 and TRBJ2-5, the complete variable domain is DAGVTQSPTHLIKTRGQQVTLRCSPKSGHDTVSWYQQALGQGPQFIFQYYEEEERQRGNFPDRFSGHQFPNYSSELNVNALLLGDSALYLCASSLTRGFVETQYFGPGTRLLVL.

This chain uses TRBV30 with TRBJ1-1; D is uncertain. Trimming stripped 3 bases from V and 5 bases from J, with 10 bases between. CDR3 length equals 12 residues. Germline-derived CDR1 and CDR2 are GTSNPN and SVGIG (reference sequence). The CDR3 coding sequence is TGTGCCTGGAGGTGGGAGTCAACTGAAGCTTTCTTT. Translation: CAWRWESTEAFF.